The clone carrying this T cell receptor beta chain was counted between two and nine times. Germline loops: CDR1 SGHRS, CDR2 YFSETQ. CDR3 size: 17 residues. V gave up 0 bases and J gave up 0 bases; unmatched junction bases: 9. The data belong to a study of OX40 agonist ivuxolimab in advanced cancers. Method: immunoSEQ multiplex PCR; TCRdb's copy keeps in-frame clones and lacks some. The sample lists some 98,000 clones, 91% occurring once. The specimen was CD4+ or CD8+ T cells sorted from blood, collected in a trial of the OX40 agonist ivuxolimab. The chain recombines TRBV5-1 with TRBJ2-7, with TRBD1 matching 7 bases. This sequence originates from an adult with an advanced solid tumor such as melanoma, head and neck, liver or kidney cancer. CDR3 protein: CASSLARRQGISYEQYF. As DNA, the CDR3 is TGCGCCAGCAGCTTGGCCAGGAGACAGGGTATCTCCTACGAGCAGTACTTC.